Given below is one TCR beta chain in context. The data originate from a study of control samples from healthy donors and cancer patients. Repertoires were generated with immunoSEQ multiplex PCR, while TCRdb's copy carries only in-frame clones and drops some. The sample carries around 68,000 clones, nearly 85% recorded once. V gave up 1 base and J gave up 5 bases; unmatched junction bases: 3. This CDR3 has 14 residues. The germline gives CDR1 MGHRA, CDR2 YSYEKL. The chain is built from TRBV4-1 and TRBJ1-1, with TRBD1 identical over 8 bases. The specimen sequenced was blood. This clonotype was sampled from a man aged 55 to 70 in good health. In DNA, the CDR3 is TGCGCCAGCAGCCAAGCAGGGGGCGGGACTGAAGCTTTCTTT. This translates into CASSQAGGGTEAFF.